This TCR beta chain originates from a study of blood T cell repertoires in COVID-19. Study overall: COVID-19 samples, acute and convalescent, were from the United States, Italy and Spain.

Germline-derived CDR1 and CDR2 are SGHDT and YYEEEE. The trim removed 1 base at V and 10 bases at J, leaving 6 bases unmatched. The CDR3 has 15 amino acids. In the source study's methods: By means of reference gene primer amplification, nucleated cell counts were estimated. Produced via immunoSEQ multiplex PCR; TCRdb's table is partial and in-frame only. Clonal size and the V and J genes are those of that table, whereas D and trimming came from the DNA. The sample carries 150,000 to 200,000 clones, more than 65% recorded once. The sample comprised PBMCs or T cells enriched from blood (not recorded which). The TCR was taken from a woman in her fifties or sixties with acute COVID-19. The genes are TRBV5-6 and TRBJ2-1, with 12 positions matching TRBD1. The CDR3 spells CASSLFGTGGPEQFF. As DNA, the CDR3 is TGTGCCAGCAGCTTGTTCGGGACAGGGGGCCCCGAGCAGTTCTTC.